These T cell receptor beta chains were read from a single sample in a study of circulating and synovial CD4+ cells in juvenile arthritis. Profiling relied on immunoSEQ multiplex PCR, and the TCRdb table lists in-frame clones only, not all of them. The table includes 3,000 to 4,500 clones, approximately 87% detected once. What was sequenced was CD4+ T cells from synovial fluid. These receptor sequences come from a human donor with juvenile idiopathic arthritis. CDR3s include the opening cysteine and the closing phenylalanine or tryptophan. The D gene is left open where the match is weak. Expanded clones get a size class; other rows say once, few or many, or leave the size out.

>TRBD1|TRBV7-9|14|NA|TRBJ2-7
TGTGCCAGCAGCTTAGCGGGACAGCCCTACGAGCAGTACTTC
CASSLAGQPYEQYF
>TRBD1|TRBV2|18|once|TRBJ1-3
TGTGCCAGCAGTGAAGTATTTGGACAGGGGGCTTCTGGAAACACCATATATTTT
CASSEVFGQGASGNTIYF
>TRBD1|TRBV27|15|NA|TRBJ1-1
TGTGCCAGCAGTCTCTCCGGGACAGGGAACACTGAAGCTTTCTTT
CASSLSGTGNTEAFF
>TRBD2|TRBV5-1|15|NA|TRBJ2-2
TGCGCCAGCGGATCCGGGACTAGAATTTCCGGGGAGCTGTTTTTT
CASGSGTRISGELFF
>NA|TRBV30|14|NA|TRBJ2-3
TGTGCCTGGAGTGCCTCGCGGAGCACAGATACGCAGTATTTT
CAWSASRSTDTQYF
>TRBD2|TRBV10-1|14|once|TRBJ2-2
TGCGCCAGCAGCTTAGCGGGGGACACCGGGGAGCTGTTTTTT
CASSLAGDTGELFF
>TRBD1|TRBV27|15|NA|TRBJ1-5
TGTGCCAGCAGTTTATACAGGGGGCCTGGTCAGCCCCAGCATTTT
CASSLYRGPGQPQHF
>TRBD1|TRBV4-2|16|NA|TRBJ1-2
TGTGCCAGCAGCCAAGATTCGATGGACAGGGCCTATGGCTACACCTTC
CASSQDSMDRAYGYTF
>NA|TRBV12-1|15|few|TRBJ2-4
TGTGCCAGCAGCTTGGCGGTGGGGGCCTCAGACATTCAGTACTTC
CASSLAVGASDIQYF
>NA|TRBV9|14|NA|TRBJ2-5
TGTGCCAGCAGCTCCAGAGGGCGGGGCGAGACCCAGTACTTC
CASSSRGRGETQYF
>NA|TRBV6-5|14|NA|TRBJ1-1
TGTGCCAGCAGCCAGAGACAGTTGAACACTGAAGCTTTCTTT
CASSQRQLNTEAFF
>NA|TRBV7-2|15|NA|TRBJ2-3
TGTGCCAGCAGCTTAGCGCTGTCAGGGGGGGATACGCAGTATTTT
CASSLALSGGDTQYF
>NA|TRBV6-1|15|NA|TRBJ1-1
TGTGCCAGCAGTGAATATGGGGAAAGCGGCACTGAAGCTTTCTTT
CASSEYGESGTEAFF
>TRBD1|TRBV6-1|13|NA|TRBJ1-5
TGTGCCAGCTCTCGGACAGGGGATCAGCCCCAGCATTTT
CASSRTGDQPQHF
>TRBD1|TRBV6-5|15|NA|TRBJ1-1
TGTGCCAGCAGCCGGGACAGGGGGGTGAACACTGAAGCTTTCTTT
CASSRDRGVNTEAFF
>NA|TRBV14|14|NA|TRBJ1-3
TGTGCCAGCAGCCAGGCGGGAGGTGGAAACACCATATATTTT
CASSQAGGGNTIYF
>TRBD1|TRBV18|15|NA|TRBJ1-1
TGTGCCAGCTCACAATTACAGGGGGACGGCACTGAAGCTTTCTTT
CASSQLQGDGTEAFF
>TRBD2|TRBV28|17|NA|TRBJ2-1
TGTGCCAGCAGTCCCACTAGCGGGAGGGCCGGGAGGGATGAGCAGTTCTTC
CASSPTSGRAGRDEQFF
>NA|TRBV6-6|14|NA|TRBJ1-5
TGTGCCAGCAGGGGCCTGGGGGGGGATCAGCCCCAGCATTTT
CASRGLGGDQPQHF
>TRBD1|TRBV5-1|15|NA|TRBJ2-1
TGCGCCAGCAGCTTAGAGACAGGGGGCAGGAATGAGCAGTTCTTC
CASSLETGGRNEQFF
>NA|TRBV14|12|once|TRBJ1-3
TGTGCCAGCAGCCAAGCTAGGAACACCATATATTTT
CASSQARNTIYF
>NA|TRBV27|16|NA|TRBJ1-6
TGTGCCAGCAGGGACCTACAGGGTTCCTATAATTCACCCCTCCACTTT
CASRDLQGSYNSPLHF
>NA|TRBV11-3|15|NA|TRBJ2-2
TGTGCCAGCAGCTTAGGGGAGCTACACACCGGGGAGCTGTTTTTT
CASSLGELHTGELFF
>NA|TRBV6-4|17|NA|TRBJ1-2
TGTGCCAGCAGTGAGAGAATAGGTCCAGGAGGGTCCTATGGCTACACCTTC
CASSERIGPGGSYGYTF
>NA|TRBV11-2|12|NA|TRBJ1-2
TGTGCCAGCAGCTTTAGAGGGTTCGGCTACACCTTC
CASSFRGFGYTF
>TRBD2|TRBV18|19|NA|TRBJ2-5
TGTGCCAGCTCACCCCACGGGGTCGCCGGGGGGGGGCCGGTGGAGACCCAGTACTTC
CASSPHGVAGGGPVETQYF
>TRBD1|TRBV7-3|14|NA|TRBJ1-1
TGTGCCAGCAGCCTAGGGACAGAGAACACTGAAGCTTTCTTT
CASSLGTENTEAFF
>TRBD1|TRBV5-1|15|few|TRBJ2-7
TGCGCCAGCAGCTGGAAGCCGGGACAGGGCCCATTGGAGTACTTC
CASSWKPGQGPLEYF
>TRBD2|TRBV5-5|15|NA|TRBJ2-3
TGTGCCAGCAGCCGGGCCGGGAGGAGCACAGATACGCAGTATTTT
CASSRAGRSTDTQYF
>TRBD2|TRBV19|14|few|TRBJ2-7
TGTGCCAGTAGTGGACTAGCGGGCTCCTACGAGCAGTACTTC
CASSGLAGSYEQYF
>NA|TRBV6-5|16|NA|TRBJ2-1
TGTGCCAGCAGTTATGAGATTAGCGGCTCCTACAATGAGCAGTTCTTC
CASSYEISGSYNEQFF
>NA|TRBV21-1|15|NA|TRBJ2-7
TGTGCCAGCAGCATTTGGGACAGGGTAACCTACGAGCAGTACTTC
CASSIWDRVTYEQYF
>NA|TRBV7-3|13|NA|TRBJ1-1
TGTGCCAGCAGCTTATTGGGGGGCACTGAAGCTTTCTTT
CASSLLGGTEAFF
>TRBD1|TRBV11-2|16|NA|TRBJ2-7
TGTGCCAGCAGCTTGAGAGGGGACAGGGTCCTACAAGGGCAGTACTTC
CASSLRGDRVLQGQYF
>TRBD1|TRBV30|15|few|TRBJ1-4
TGTGCCTGGAGTAGCGTGGACAGGAGGTCGGAAAAACTGTTTTTT
CAWSSVDRRSEKLFF
>NA|TRBV7-2|14|once|TRBJ1-1
TGTGCCAGCAGCTTAATGGGGCCGAACACTGAAGCTTTCTTT
CASSLMGPNTEAFF
>NA|TRBV21-1|13|NA|TRBJ1-1
TGTGCCAGCAGCAGTCGGGTGAACACTGAAGCTTTCTTT
CASSSRVNTEAFF
>NA|TRBV27|14|NA|TRBJ1-2
TGTGCCAGCAGTTTTAATACAAACGCGGGTGGCTACACCTTC
CASSFNTNAGGYTF
>NA|TRBV5-1|13|few|TRBJ1-4
TGCGCCAGCAGCTCCCCGGGGGGGGAAAAACTGTTTTTT
CASSSPGGEKLFF
>TRBD1|TRBV6-1|15|NA|TRBJ1-5
TGTGCCAGCAGAGGACAGGCTAATAGCAATCAGCCCCAGCATTTT
CASRGQANSNQPQHF
>TRBD1|TRBV4-3|17|NA|TRBJ2-1
TGCGCCAGCAGCCGAGAAGAGACAGGGGGCGCTTGGGATGAGCAGTTCTTC
CASSREETGGAWDEQFF
>NA|TRBV7-9|15|NA|TRBJ2-3
TGTGCCAGCAGCCAAGACAGGCCCGTTTCAGATACGCAGTATTTT
CASSQDRPVSDTQYF
>NA|TRBV7-8|14|NA|TRBJ2-5
TGTGCCAGCAGCTTCGACAGGCGGTCGGAGACCCAGTACTTC
CASSFDRRSETQYF
>NA|TRBV28|14|NA|TRBJ1-5
TGTGCCAGCGGGAGGCAGGGCCTCAATCAGCCCCAGCATTTT
CASGRQGLNQPQHF
>TRBD2|TRBV7-2|16|NA|TRBJ2-5
TGTGCCAGCAGCTTGGCAAGCGGGAGGGCCGGGCAGACCCAGTACTTC
CASSLASGRAGQTQYF
>TRBD1|TRBV10-3|15|NA|TRBJ2-7
TGTGCCATCAGTGAGCTAGGGCAGGGGGCGGGTGAGCAGTACTTC
CAISELGQGAGEQYF
>TRBD2|TRBV7-9|15|NA|TRBJ2-7
TGTGCCAGCACCTCCGGTGGTAGCGGGATAGACGAGCAGTACTTC
CASTSGGSGIDEQYF
>TRBD2|TRBV7-9|16|NA|TRBJ2-3
TGTGCCAGCAGCTTACAACTAGCGGGAGTCTCAGATACGCAGTATTTT
CASSLQLAGVSDTQYF
>TRBD1|TRBV5-1|13|NA|TRBJ1-1
TGCGCCAGCAGCCCCGACAGGGGAACTGAAGCTTTCTTT
CASSPDRGTEAFF
>NA|TRBV2|14|NA|TRBJ1-2
TGTGCCAGCAGTGACAGGGGCCGATCCTATGGCTACACCTTC
CASSDRGRSYGYTF
>TRBD2|TRBV7-6|17|NA|TRBJ2-1
TGTGCCAGCAGCCCCAACCCACTAGCGGGGGGAGGGGATGAGCAGTTCTTC
CASSPNPLAGGGDEQFF
>NA|TRBV7-9|14|NA|TRBJ1-1
TGTGCCAGCAGCCGTAACGTACAGGGTACAGAAGCTTTCTTT
CASSRNVQGTEAFF
>NA|TRBV18|14|NA|TRBJ1-2
TGTGCCAGCTCACCGGACAGAAACGACTATGGCTACACCTTC
CASSPDRNDYGYTF
>TRBD2|TRBV5-6|14|NA|TRBJ2-3
TGTGCCAGCAGCCCGGGAGGTAGCACAGATACGCAGTATTTT
CASSPGGSTDTQYF
>TRBD2|TRBV5-1|14|NA|TRBJ2-1
TGCGCCAGCAGGTGGACTAGCGGATACAATGAGCAGTTCTTC
CASRWTSGYNEQFF